This T cell receptor beta chain was captured in a study of blood T cell repertoires in COVID-19. Study-wide background: The samples span acute and convalescent COVID-19 from the United States, Italy and Spain. PBMCs, B-cell-depleted T cells, or T cells provided the cDNA or gDNA that made up the material.

This CDR3 comprises 15 residues. Between the trimmed V and J ends, which lost 4 bases and 0 bases, there was a span of 14 bases. Germline-derived CDR1 and CDR2 are SGHRS and YFSETQ. Here immunoSEQ multiplex PCR was the method, and the copy in TCRdb shows in-frame clones only, minus some. Of over 35,000 clones listed, around 70% were seen once; the top ten hold approximately 6.2%. The receptor was isolated from an elderly man with acute or convalescent COVID-19. The sample comprised peripheral blood. The chain links TRBV5-1 to TRBJ2-7; unclear D gene. The CDR3 loop reads CASSPSSLSSYEQYF. Here the CDR3 DNA reads TGCGCCAGCAGCCCAAGCTCATTAAGCTCCTACGAGCAGTACTTC.